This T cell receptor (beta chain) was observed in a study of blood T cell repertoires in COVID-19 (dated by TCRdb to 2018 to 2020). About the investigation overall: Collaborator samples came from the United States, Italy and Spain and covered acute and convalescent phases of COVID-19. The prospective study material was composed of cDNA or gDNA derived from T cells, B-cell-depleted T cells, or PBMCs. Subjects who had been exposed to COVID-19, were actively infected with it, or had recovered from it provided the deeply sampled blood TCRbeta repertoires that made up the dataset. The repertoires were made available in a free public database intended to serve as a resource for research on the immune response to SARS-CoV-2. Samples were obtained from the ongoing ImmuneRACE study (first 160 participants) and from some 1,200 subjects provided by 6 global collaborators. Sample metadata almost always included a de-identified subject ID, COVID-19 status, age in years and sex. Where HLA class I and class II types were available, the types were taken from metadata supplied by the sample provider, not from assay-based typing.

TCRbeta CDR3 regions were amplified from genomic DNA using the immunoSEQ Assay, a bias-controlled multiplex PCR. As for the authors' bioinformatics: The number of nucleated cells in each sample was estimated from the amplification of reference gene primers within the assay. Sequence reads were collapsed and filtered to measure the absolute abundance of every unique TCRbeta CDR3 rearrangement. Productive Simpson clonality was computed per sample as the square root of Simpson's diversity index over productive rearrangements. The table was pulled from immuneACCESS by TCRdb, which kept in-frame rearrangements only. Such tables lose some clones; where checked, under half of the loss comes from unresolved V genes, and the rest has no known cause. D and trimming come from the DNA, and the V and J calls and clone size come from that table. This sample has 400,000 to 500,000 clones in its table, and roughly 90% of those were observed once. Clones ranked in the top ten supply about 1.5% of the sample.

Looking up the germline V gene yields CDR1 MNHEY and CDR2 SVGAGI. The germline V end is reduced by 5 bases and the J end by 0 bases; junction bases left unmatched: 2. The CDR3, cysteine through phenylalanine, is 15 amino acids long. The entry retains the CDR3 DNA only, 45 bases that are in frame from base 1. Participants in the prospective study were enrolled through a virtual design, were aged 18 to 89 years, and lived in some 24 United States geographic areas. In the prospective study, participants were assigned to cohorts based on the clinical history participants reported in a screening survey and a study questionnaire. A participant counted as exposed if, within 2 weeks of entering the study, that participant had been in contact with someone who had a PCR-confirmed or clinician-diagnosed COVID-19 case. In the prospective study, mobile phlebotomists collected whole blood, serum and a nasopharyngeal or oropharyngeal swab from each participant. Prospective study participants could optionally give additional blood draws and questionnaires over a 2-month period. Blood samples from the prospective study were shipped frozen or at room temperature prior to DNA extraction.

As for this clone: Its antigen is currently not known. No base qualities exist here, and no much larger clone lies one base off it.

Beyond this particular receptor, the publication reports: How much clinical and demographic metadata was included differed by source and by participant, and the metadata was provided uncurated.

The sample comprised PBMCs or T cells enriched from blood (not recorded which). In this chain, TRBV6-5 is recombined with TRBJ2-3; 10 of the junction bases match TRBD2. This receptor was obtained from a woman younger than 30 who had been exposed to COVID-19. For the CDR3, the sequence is CASSQLAGSTDTQYF. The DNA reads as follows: TGTGCCAGCAGTCAACTAGCGGGAAGCACAGATACGCAGTATTTT.